This T cell receptor beta chain originates from a study of T cell responses to AZD1222 COVID-19 vaccine. Study in general: Second doses that came at about 4 or about 12 weeks were put together.

About this clone itself: Antigen specificity is unknown.

Clones were read by immunoSEQ multiplex PCR, and TCRdb kept only the in-frame ones, dropping some. The sample carries some 130,000 clones, 85% to 90% recorded once. CDR1 and CDR2 from the germline V gene are KGHSH and LQKENI. This CDR3 contains 16 residues. Losses at the gene ends were 2 bases for V and 1 base for J; bases not matched to a gene: 7. Study-wide findings and caveats: The sample set comprised mostly white British donors with more females, and clonal diversity was possibly underestimated.

The clonotype was recovered from an adult in good health. The sample was peripheral blood, taken on day 0 of AZD1222 vaccination. This sequence joins TRBV18 and TRBJ1-2; 7 bases fit TRBD1. The CDR3 DNA reads TGTGCCAGCTCACCAGGGACAGAGGATTTTAACTATGGCTACACCTTC. Amino acid sequence: CASSPGTEDFNYGYTF.